This T cell receptor (beta chain) is drawn from a study of cytomegalovirus exposure and HLA in healthy donors. Comments on this clone: Its antigen is unknown.

Study-wide points: Presence/absence analyses assumed roughly uniform sequencing depth across donors, which may not hold.

The PCR was carried out with 60 Vbeta primers and 13 Jbeta primers. Profiling relied on immunoSEQ multiplex PCR, and the TCRdb table lists in-frame clones only, not all of them. Here the sample spans approximately 100,000 clones, 60% to 85% being singletons. Germline loops: CDR1 MGHRA, CDR2 YSYEKL. The CDR3 is 14 amino acids. Sequencing was performed on PBMCs. The chain couples TRBV4-1 to TRBJ2-5; TRBD1 agrees at 9 bases. The J call may be wrong; the DNA end is better matched by TRBJ2-7. The TCR originated in a man aged 55 to 70 in good health and CMV-seropositive. The CDR3 DNA sequence: TGCGCCAGCAGCTCCCAGGACAGGGGATACGAGCAGTACTTC. Translated: CASSSQDRGYEQYF.